This is a list of T cell receptor beta chains from one sample in a study of blood T cell repertoires in COVID-19. Produced via immunoSEQ multiplex PCR; TCRdb's table is partial and in-frame only. In the table there are some 23,000 clones, roughly 80% of which are singletons. Sequenced input: peripheral blood. Receptor source: a woman at least 80 years old with acute or convalescent COVID-19. Both conserved end residues are part of each CDR3. Each record gives: clone size, V gene, J gene, CDR3 length, D gene, CDR3 DNA, CDR3 protein. The D gene is left open where the match is weak. A row's size may be missing; if present it is once, few, many or a size class.

clone_size: few
v_call: TRBV24-1
j_call: TRBJ1-5
cdr3_length: 14
d_call: TRBD1
cdr3_nt: TGTGCCACCAGTGGGGGGACAGGGGGTCAGCCCCAGCATTTT
cdr3_aa: CATSGGTGGQPQHF

clone_size: -
v_call: TRBV3-1/TRBV3-2
j_call: TRBJ1-2
cdr3_length: 11
d_call: -
cdr3_nt: TGTGCCAGCAGCCTAAGGGGTGGCTACACCTTC
cdr3_aa: CASSLRGGYTF

clone_size: -
v_call: TRBV27
j_call: TRBJ2-7
cdr3_length: 16
d_call: -
cdr3_nt: TGTGCCAGCAGTCTGCGAAGCGTCCAGGGAAGCTACGAGCAGTACTTC
cdr3_aa: CASSLRSVQGSYEQYF

clone_size: medium-sized
v_call: TRBV12-3/TRBV12-4
j_call: TRBJ2-1
cdr3_length: 12
d_call: -
cdr3_nt: TGTGCCAGCAGTTTCGGTCACAATGAGCAGTTCTTC
cdr3_aa: CASSFGHNEQFF

clone_size: -
v_call: TRBV5-4
j_call: TRBJ2-7
cdr3_length: 14
d_call: TRBD1
cdr3_nt: TGTGCCAGCAGCTTAGGGACAGGGGTCTACGAGCAGTACTTC
cdr3_aa: CASSLGTGVYEQYF

clone_size: few
v_call: TRBV10-1
j_call: TRBJ1-1
cdr3_length: 17
d_call: TRBD1
cdr3_nt: TGCGCCAGCAGTGCCGGGACAGGGGGCGCCGGGGACACTGAAGCTTTCTTT
cdr3_aa: CASSAGTGGAGDTEAFF

clone_size: once
v_call: TRBV7-8
j_call: TRBJ1-1
cdr3_length: 15
d_call: TRBD1
cdr3_nt: TGTGCCAGCAGCTTAGGTCCAGGGGGAAACACTGAAGCTTTCTTT
cdr3_aa: CASSLGPGGNTEAFF

clone_size: -
v_call: TRBV7-2
j_call: TRBJ1-1
cdr3_length: 13
d_call: TRBD1
cdr3_nt: TGTGCCAGCAGCAGACAGGGAGGAACTGAAGCTTTCTTT
cdr3_aa: CASSRQGGTEAFF

clone_size: -
v_call: TRBV7-2
j_call: TRBJ2-2
cdr3_length: 16
d_call: TRBD2
cdr3_nt: TGTGCCAGCAGCTTAGTAGCGGGAGCCGACACCGGGGAGCTGTTTTTT
cdr3_aa: CASSLVAGADTGELFF

clone_size: -
v_call: TRBV9
j_call: TRBJ1-1
cdr3_length: 13
d_call: -
cdr3_nt: TGTGCCAGCAGCTCCCAACCGGGTACTGAAGCTTTCTTT
cdr3_aa: CASSSQPGTEAFF

clone_size: -
v_call: TRBV7-8
j_call: TRBJ2-7
cdr3_length: 14
d_call: TRBD1
cdr3_nt: TGTGCCAGCAGCCCAGAGGACAGGGGCTACGAGCAGTACTTC
cdr3_aa: CASSPEDRGYEQYF

clone_size: -
v_call: TRBV7-8
j_call: TRBJ1-2
cdr3_length: 14
d_call: -
cdr3_nt: TGTGCCAGCAGCTTGTCCCCAAGGGGAGGGGGCTACACCTTC
cdr3_aa: CASSLSPRGGGYTF

clone_size: -
v_call: TRBV6-6
j_call: TRBJ2-3
cdr3_length: 13
d_call: -
cdr3_nt: TGTGCCAGCTCCCGAGAGTTAGCGGATACGCAGTATTTT
cdr3_aa: CASSRELADTQYF

clone_size: -
v_call: TRBV2
j_call: TRBJ1-1
cdr3_length: 14
d_call: TRBD1
cdr3_nt: TGTGCCAGCAGCCCCGACAGGGCGAACACTGAAGCTTTCTTT
cdr3_aa: CASSPDRANTEAFF

clone_size: -
v_call: TRBV7-7
j_call: TRBJ2-7
cdr3_length: 13
d_call: -
cdr3_nt: TGTGCTAGCAGCTTAGGCGTTTCCTACGAGCAGTACTTC
cdr3_aa: CASSLGVSYEQYF

clone_size: -
v_call: TRBV19
j_call: TRBJ1-1
cdr3_length: 15
d_call: -
cdr3_nt: TGTGCCAGTAGTACAACGGGACACCTGAACACTGAAGCTTTCTTT
cdr3_aa: CASSTTGHLNTEAFF

clone_size: -
v_call: TRBV3-1/TRBV3-2
j_call: TRBJ2-3
cdr3_length: 15
d_call: TRBD2
cdr3_nt: TGTGCCAGCAGCCAAGAGGTGGGGGGGGCAGATACGCAGTATTTT
cdr3_aa: CASSQEVGGADTQYF

clone_size: once
v_call: TRBV9
j_call: TRBJ1-2
cdr3_length: 15
d_call: TRBD1
cdr3_nt: TGTGCCAGCAGCCCCGAAACAGGGACAGGCTATGGCTACACCTTC
cdr3_aa: CASSPETGTGYGYTF

clone_size: -
v_call: TRBV24-1
j_call: TRBJ2-2
cdr3_length: 16
d_call: TRBD1
cdr3_nt: TGTGCCACCAGTGATTTGGGGACAGGGTACACCGGGGAGCTGTTTTTT
cdr3_aa: CATSDLGTGYTGELFF

clone_size: -
v_call: TRBV7-2
j_call: TRBJ1-3
cdr3_length: 16
d_call: TRBD1
cdr3_nt: TGTGCCAGCAGCTTAGTAGGGGGCCTCTCTGGAAACACCATATATTTT
cdr3_aa: CASSLVGGLSGNTIYF

clone_size: -
v_call: TRBV5-1
j_call: TRBJ1-2
cdr3_length: 14
d_call: -
cdr3_nt: TGCGCCAGCAGCTTGGATTCAGGGAACTATGGCTACACCTTC
cdr3_aa: CASSLDSGNYGYTF

clone_size: -
v_call: TRBV6-1
j_call: TRBJ2-3
cdr3_length: 16
d_call: TRBD2
cdr3_nt: TGTGCCAGCAGTGCCGAACTAGCGGGGGTTACAGATACGCAGTATTTT
cdr3_aa: CASSAELAGVTDTQYF

clone_size: -
v_call: TRBV18
j_call: TRBJ1-4
cdr3_length: 14
d_call: -
cdr3_nt: TGTGCCAGCTCACCCACAGAGGGAGAGGAAAAACTGTTTTTT
cdr3_aa: CASSPTEGEEKLFF